This paragraph covers one T cell receptor beta chain sequence. Authors' methods: From reference gene primer amplification, estimates of nucleated cell counts were derived. Produced via immunoSEQ multiplex PCR; TCRdb's table is partial and in-frame only. V, J and clone size were drawn from that table, and D and trimming were deduced from the DNA. The sample lists around 190,000 clones; 70% to 90% were seen once. The source of the sample is a study of blood T cell repertoires in COVID-19. Across the whole study: COVID-19 samples from acute and convalescent phases originated in the United States, Italy and Spain. PBMCs, B-cell-depleted T cells, or T cells were the source of the cDNA or gDNA that made up the material.

One Seattle source followed patients from active infection through their disease course. Trimming stripped 1 base from V and 7 bases from J, with 13 bases between. Germline lookup yields CDR1 SNHLY and CDR2 FYNNEI. This CDR3 is built from 14 residues. This chain links TRBV2 with TRBJ1-1; tentatively, D is TRBD1 (5 bases). The material sequenced was peripheral blood. The sequence was collected from a man aged 45-60 years with COVID-19, enrolled during active disease. CDR3 in DNA: TGTGCCAGCAGTGAAGGGGGCCGGGCAGTTGAAGCTTTCTTT. Amino acid sequence: CASSEGGRAVEAFF.